These 13 T cell receptor beta chains were all obtained from the same sample, sequenced in a study of Graves' ophthalmopathy and Graves' hyperthyroidism. CDR3 regions of TCR beta were amplified from RNA transcripts. RT-PCR was first run with HTBI primers, then multiplex PCR in a second round. TCRdb reanalysed the multiplex PCR reads using MiXCR and keeps one entry per CDR3 protein. The sample comprises 350,000 to 450,000 distinct CDR3 sequences, around 20% of which are singletons, and roughly 3% rests with the top ten. Sequencing was done on a sample of peripheral blood. All receptors derive from a woman under 30 with stable Graves' hyperthyroidism.

This clonotype has a count of ten or more. The V call is TRBV25-1, the J call TRBJ1-3, with D possibly matching TRBD1 (6 bases). The CDR3 has 15 amino acids. The germline V and J ends were trimmed by 2 bases and 4 bases, with 12 bases remaining between them. From germline, CDR1 is MGHDK and CDR2 SYGVNS. CDR3 nucleotide sequence: TGTGCCAGCAGTGAAGACAGGTCGGTCGGAAACACCATATATTTT. Protein sequence: CASSEDRSVGNTIYF.

This clonotype was seen repeatedly, ten times or more. The V gene is TRBV27, the J gene TRBJ1-3; 7 bases match TRBD1. The CDR3 totals 15 residues. Germline-derived CDR1 and CDR2 are MNHEY and SMNVEV (reference sequence). V was clipped by 5 bases and J by 2 bases; unmatched bases: 6. The CDR3, as DNA: TGTGCCAGCAGTCCCATCACAGGGGCTGGAAACACCATATATTTT. This sequence encodes CASSPITGAGNTIYF.

Ten or more counts support this clonotype. V usage is TRBV6-2 or TRBV6-3 and J usage is TRBJ2-2; D is undetermined. CDR1 MNHEY and CDR2 SVGEGT come from the germline V gene. Trimming stripped 5 bases from V and 4 bases from J, with 14 bases between. The CDR3 totals 15 residues. DNA of the CDR3: TGTGCCAGCAGTCGACGGGCCGAGGTCACCGGGGAGCTGTTTTTT. Amino acid sequence: CASSRRAEVTGELFF.

V gene TRBV6-1 combines with J gene TRBJ1-5; TRBD1 might be the D (5 bases). The CDR3 runs to 16 residues. The V and J ends lost 4 bases and 0 bases respectively, with 13 bases between them. Per germline, CDR1 MNHNS and CDR2 SASEGT. For the CDR3, the DNA is TGTGCCAGCAGTGCGGACATCGGCTATAGCAATCAGCCCCAGCATTTT. The encoded protein is CASSADIGYSNQPQHF.

This clonotype was seen at least ten times. The V gene is TRBV4-1, the J gene TRBJ2-5; 10 bases match TRBD2. The trim removed 4 bases at V and 5 bases at J, leaving 13 bases unmatched. The CDR3 has 17 amino acids. Germline-derived CDR1 and CDR2 are MGHRA and YSYEKL. For the CDR3, the DNA is TGCGCCAGCAGCCCGGAAGGACTAGCGGACATTCAGGAGACCCAGTACTTC. This codes for CASSPEGLADIQETQYF.

This clonotype was seen many times. The chain carries TRBV28 and TRBJ2-7; TRBD2 matches 8 bases. The junction had 6 bases not matched to a gene; V was cut back by 5 bases and J by 0 bases. CDR3 length equals 15 residues. From germline, CDR1 is MDHEN and CDR2 SYDVKM. The CDR3 DNA reads as TGTGCCAGCAGTGGACTAGCTCATCCCTCCTACGAGCAGTACTTC. It encodes CASSGLAHPSYEQYF.

This clonotype was observed many times. This rearrangement joins TRBV9 to TRBJ2-5, with no clear D. The CDR3 totals 16 residues. From germline, CDR1 is SGDLS and CDR2 YYNGEE. V was clipped by 0 bases and J by 4 bases, with 16 bases between them. DNA of the CDR3: TGTGCCAGCAGCGTAGGGGGATTGGGAAATCGAGAGACCCAGTACTTC. Translation: CASSVGGLGNRETQYF.

The gene calls are TRBV19 and TRBJ1-3, with unresolved D. Trimming removed 5 bases from V and 4 bases from J, with 9 bases in between. CDR1 is LNHDA, CDR2 SQIVND, per germline (reference sequence). The CDR3 has 13 amino acids. For the CDR3, the DNA is TGTGCCAGTAGTCCTTGGACCGGAAACACCATATATTTT. Translated, it gives CASSPWTGNTIYF. The whole variable domain, remainder taken from reference TRBV19 and TRBJ1-3, is DGGITQSPKYLFRKEGQNVTLSCEQNLNHDAMYWYRQDPGQGLRLIYYSQIVNDFQKGDIAEGYSVSREKKESFPLTVTSAQKNPTAFYLCASSPWTGNTIYFGEGSWLTVV.

This clonotype was found many times. The genes are TRBV12-3 or TRBV12-4 and TRBJ2-7; 8 nucleotides agree with TRBD1. Trimming at V came to 6 bases and at J to 2 bases, leaving 9 bases not matched to a gene. CDR3 length: 15 amino acids. The CDR3 sequence: CASRLGQEATYEQYF. The CDR3 nucleotides read TGTGCCAGCAGGCTGGGACAGGAGGCTACCTACGAGCAGTACTTC.

The chain recombines TRBV15 with TRBJ2-7, with TRBD1 matching over 7 bases. V shed 3 bases, J shed 4 bases, and the junction held 24 bases outside the gene matches. Germline assignment: CDR1 LNHNV and CDR2 YYDKDF (reference sequence). The CDR3 sequence is 20 residues long. The CDR3 sequence: CATSSQDFGDSPWATYEQYF. The CDR3 DNA sequence: TGTGCCACCAGCAGCCAAGACTTTGGGGACAGCCCCTGGGCGACGTACGAGCAGTACTTC.

Notes on this clonotype: This could be a read error, since a much larger clone is one nucleotide away. The CDR3 loop is CSAATGENTEACF. The CDR3 region has the DNA TGCAGCGCCGCGACAGGGGAAAACACTGAAGCTTGCTTT. The chain links TRBV29-1 to TRBJ1-1; 8 nucleotides match TRBD1. Per the germline V gene, CDR1 is SQVTM and CDR2 is ANQGSEA. The CDR3 runs 13 residues.

The chain joins TRBV11-2 to TRBJ2-5; 8 bases are a match to TRBD2. In germline, CDR1 is SGHAT, CDR2 FQNNGV. V shed 5 bases, J shed 4 bases, and the junction held 6 bases outside the gene matches. This CDR3 is 14 amino acids long. The CDR3 nucleotides are TGTGCCAGCAGCGGACCGGGACTAGTAGAGACCCAGTACTTC. As protein: CASSGPGLVETQYF.

In this sample, this clonotype turned up many times. The V and J genes are TRBV25-1 and TRBJ2-5; 8 bases fit TRBD1. The V segment lost 3 bases and the J segment 5 bases; nucleotides outside the gene matches: 11. Germline V lookup: CDR1 MGHDK, CDR2 SYGVNS. This CDR3 region has 16 residues. The CDR3 DNA follows: TGTGCCAGCAGTGACTCCCCTACGGACAGGGTTGAGACCCAGTACTTC. Protein product: CASSDSPTDRVETQYF.